This TCR beta chain was identified during a study of beta chain features in type 1 diabetes. Study-level background: Examined across all samples were over 85 million sorted cells.

Findings and limits, study-wide: Naive, central memory and Treg TCRB repertoires seemed to resemble each other more closely in patients than they did in healthy donors.

The ends were cut back, 2 bases at V and 2 bases at J, with 7 bases in the middle. CDR1 is KGHSH, CDR2 LQKENI, per germline. The CDR3 covers 13 residues. About this clone itself: Its specificity is not known. In the same sample, other DNA sequences code for this CDR3.

The isolated RNA, all of it, was reverse transcribed, so expressed TCRB transcripts were what got sequenced. Produced via immunoSEQ multiplex PCR; TCRdb's table is partial and in-frame only. The sample lists around 500,000 clones; roughly an eighth were seen once. The receptor was derived from a woman between 18 and 30 years old in good health. The chain recombines TRBV18 with TRBJ2-7; D is ambiguous. Sequenced: naive CD4+ T cells from blood. The CDR3 DNA follows: TGTGCCAGCTCACCAGGTCAGACCTACGAGCAGTACGTC. This gives the protein CASSPGQTYEQYV.